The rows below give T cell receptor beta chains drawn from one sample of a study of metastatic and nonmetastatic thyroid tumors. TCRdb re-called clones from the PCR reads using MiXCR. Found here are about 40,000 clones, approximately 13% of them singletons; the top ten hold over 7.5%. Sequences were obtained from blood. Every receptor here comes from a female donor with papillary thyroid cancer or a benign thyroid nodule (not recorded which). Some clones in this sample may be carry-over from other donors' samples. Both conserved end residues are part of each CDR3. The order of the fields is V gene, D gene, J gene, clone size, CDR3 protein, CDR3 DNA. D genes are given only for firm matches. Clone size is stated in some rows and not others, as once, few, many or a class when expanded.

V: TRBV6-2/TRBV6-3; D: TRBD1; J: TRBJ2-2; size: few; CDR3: CASTHARDRVNTGELFF; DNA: TGTGCCAGCACTCATGCTCGGGACAGGGTCAACACCGGGGAGCTGTTTTTT
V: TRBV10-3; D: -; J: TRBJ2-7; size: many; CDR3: CAISTTKGGEQYF; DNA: TGTGCCATCAGTACAACAAAGGGGGGCGAGCAGTACTTC
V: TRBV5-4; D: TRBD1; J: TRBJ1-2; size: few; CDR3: CASSGTANYGYTF; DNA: TGTGCCAGCAGCGGGACAGCTAACTATGGCTACACCTTC
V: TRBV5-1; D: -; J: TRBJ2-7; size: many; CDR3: CASSWGDYEQYF; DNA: TGCGCCAGCAGCTGGGGTGATTACGAGCAGTACTTC
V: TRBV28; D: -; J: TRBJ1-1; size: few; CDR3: CVSILRAGESFF; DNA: TGTGTCAGCATCCTGAGGGCCGGGGAGTCTTTCTTT
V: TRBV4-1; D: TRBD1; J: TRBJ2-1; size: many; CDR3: CASSQDWDSSYNEQFF; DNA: TGCGCCAGCAGCCAAGACTGGGACAGCTCCTACAATGAGCAGTTCTTC
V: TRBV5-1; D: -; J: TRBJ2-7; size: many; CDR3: CASSPRKYEQYF; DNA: TGCGCCAGCAGCCCACGTAAGTACGAGCAGTACTTC
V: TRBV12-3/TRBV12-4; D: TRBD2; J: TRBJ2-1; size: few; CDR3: CASSLIQREVNEWFF; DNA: TGTGCCAGCAGTTTAATCCAGCGGGAGGTGAATGAGTGGTTCTTC
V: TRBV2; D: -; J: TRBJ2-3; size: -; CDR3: CASRREGTGTDTQYF; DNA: TGTGCCAGCAGACGGGAAGGGACCGGCACAGATACGCAGTATTTT
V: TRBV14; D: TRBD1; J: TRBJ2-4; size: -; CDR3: CASRGQGLAKNIQYF; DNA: TGTGCCAGCAGGGGACAGGGGCTAGCCAAAAACATTCAGTACTTC
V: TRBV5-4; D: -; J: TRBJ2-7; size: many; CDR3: CASSLGSAYEQYF; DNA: TGTGCCAGCAGCTTGGGCTCGGCCTACGAGCAGTACTTC
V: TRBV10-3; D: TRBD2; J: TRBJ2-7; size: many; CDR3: CAISDSGSRSSYEQYF; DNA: TGTGCCATCAGTGATAGCGGGAGTAGGAGCTCCTACGAGCAGTACTTC
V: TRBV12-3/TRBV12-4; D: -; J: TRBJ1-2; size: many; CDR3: CASSLSRKYGYTF; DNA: TGTGCCAGCAGTTTGTCCAGGAAATATGGCTACACCTTC
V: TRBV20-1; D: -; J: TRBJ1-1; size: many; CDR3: CSARDSGREAFF; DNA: TGCAGTGCTAGAGATAGCGGCAGGGAAGCTTTCTTT
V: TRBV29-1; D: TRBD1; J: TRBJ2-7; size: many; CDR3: CSVETTGALYEQYF; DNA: TGCAGCGTTGAAACTACAGGGGCCCTCTACGAGCAGTACTTC
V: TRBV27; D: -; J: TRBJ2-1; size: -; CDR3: CASSMKFLDYNEQFF; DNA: TGTGCCAGCAGTATGAAATTTCTCGACTACAATGAGCAGTTCTTC
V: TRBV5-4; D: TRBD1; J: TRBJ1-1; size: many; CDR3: CASSYPGTANTEAFF; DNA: TGTGCCAGCAGCTACCCCGGGACAGCGAACACTGAAGCTTTCTTT
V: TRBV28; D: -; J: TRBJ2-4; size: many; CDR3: CASSLMGERLRNIQYF; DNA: TGTGCCAGCAGTTTAATGGGGGAGAGGTTAAGGAACATTCAGTACTTC
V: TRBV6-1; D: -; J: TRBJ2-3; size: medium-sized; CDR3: CAGRQAGSDTQYF; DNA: TGTGCCGGTAGACAGGCGGGTTCAGATACGCAGTATTTT
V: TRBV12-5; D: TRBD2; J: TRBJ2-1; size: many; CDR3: CASGFGASGRGGDSYNEQFF; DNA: TGTGCTAGTGGTTTTGGGGCTAGCGGGAGAGGGGGGGACTCCTACAATGAGCAGTTCTTC
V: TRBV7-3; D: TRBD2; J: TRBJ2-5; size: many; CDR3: CASSSRHPEPGTRGTQYF; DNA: TGTGCCAGCAGCTCAAGACATCCGGAGCCCGGGACTAGAGGGACCCAGTACTTC
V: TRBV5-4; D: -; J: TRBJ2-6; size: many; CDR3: CASSGTRYGANVLTF; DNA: TGTGCCAGCAGCGGAACTAGATATGGGGCCAACGTCCTGACTTTC
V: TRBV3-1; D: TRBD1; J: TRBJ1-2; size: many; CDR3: CASSPGQMGYTF; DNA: TGTGCCAGCAGCCCGGGACAGATGGGCTACACCTTC
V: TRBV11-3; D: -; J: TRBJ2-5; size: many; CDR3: CASSLPGNLQETQYF; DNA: TGTGCCAGCAGCCTCCCGGGAAACTTACAAGAGACCCAGTACTTC
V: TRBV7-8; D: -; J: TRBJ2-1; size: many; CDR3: CASSLDSASPSQFF; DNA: TGTGCCAGCAGCTTAGATTCCGCTTCCCCAAGTCAGTTCTTC
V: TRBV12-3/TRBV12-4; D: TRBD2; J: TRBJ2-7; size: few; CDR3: CASSLGTSGESSYEQYF; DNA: TGTGCCAGCAGTTTAGGGACTAGCGGGGAGAGCTCCTACGAGCAGTACTTC
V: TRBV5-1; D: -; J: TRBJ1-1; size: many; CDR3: CASRTTVNTEAFF; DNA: TGCGCCAGCAGAACGACAGTGAACACTGAAGCTTTCTTT
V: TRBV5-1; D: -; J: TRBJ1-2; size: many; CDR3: CASSYLDGSNYGYTF; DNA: TGCGCCAGCAGCTATCTGGACGGGTCTAACTATGGCTACACCTTC
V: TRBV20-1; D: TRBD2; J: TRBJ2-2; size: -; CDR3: CSLLHASGRGIPGELFF; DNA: TGCAGCTTATTACATGCTAGCGGGAGAGGAATACCGGGGGAGCTGTTTTTT
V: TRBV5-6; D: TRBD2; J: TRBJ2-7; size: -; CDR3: CASSSGAGETPYEHYF; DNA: TGTGCCAGCAGTTCAGGAGCGGGGGAAACTCCCTACGAGCATTACTTC
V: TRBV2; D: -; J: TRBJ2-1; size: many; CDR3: CASQWRVTVYNEQFF; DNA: TGTGCCAGCCAATGGAGGGTAACCGTATACAATGAGCAGTTCTTC
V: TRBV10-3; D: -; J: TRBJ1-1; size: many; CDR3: CAISESQVPRTEAFF; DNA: TGTGCCATCAGTGAGTCACAGGTCCCACGGACTGAAGCTTTCTTT
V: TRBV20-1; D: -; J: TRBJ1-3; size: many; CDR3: CSAIQRGWSGNTIYF; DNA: TGCAGTGCTATCCAACGCGGTTGGTCTGGAAACACCATATATTTT
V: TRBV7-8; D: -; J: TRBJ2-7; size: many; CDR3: CASSSSGGSLYEQYF; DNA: TGTGCCAGCAGCTCTTCAGGAGGCAGCCTCTACGAGCAGTACTTC
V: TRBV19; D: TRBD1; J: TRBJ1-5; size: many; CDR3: CASRPTRGPQPQHF; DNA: TGTGCCAGTAGACCCACCAGGGGGCCTCAGCCCCAGCATTTT
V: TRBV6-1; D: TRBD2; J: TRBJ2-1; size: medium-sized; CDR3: CASRGLAGEEAEQFF; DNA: TGTGCCAGCAGAGGACTAGCGGGAGAGGAGGCTGAGCAGTTCTTC
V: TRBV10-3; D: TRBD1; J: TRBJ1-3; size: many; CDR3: CATTGSPGNTIYF; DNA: TGTGCCACGACAGGGAGTCCTGGAAACACCATATATTTT
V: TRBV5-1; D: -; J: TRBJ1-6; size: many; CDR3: CASSWGFNSPLHF; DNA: TGCGCCAGCAGCTGGGGGTTTAATTCACCCCTCCACTTT
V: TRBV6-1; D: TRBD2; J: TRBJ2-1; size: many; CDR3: CASSTTSGSLHEQFF; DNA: TGTGCCAGCAGTACGACTAGCGGGAGCTTGCATGAGCAGTTCTTC
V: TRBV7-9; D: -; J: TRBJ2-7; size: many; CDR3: CASSPGPAYEQYF; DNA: TGTGCCAGCAGCCCGGGACCGGCCTACGAGCAGTACTTT
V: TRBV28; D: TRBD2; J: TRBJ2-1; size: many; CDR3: CASSLTSSGRAGEQFF; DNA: TGTGCCAGCAGTTTGACGTCTAGCGGGAGGGCCGGGGAGCAGTTCTTC
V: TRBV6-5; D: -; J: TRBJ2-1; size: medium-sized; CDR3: CASSYALTSTYNEQFF; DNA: TGTGCCAGCAGTTACGCATTGACCTCAACCTACAATGAGCAGTTCTTC
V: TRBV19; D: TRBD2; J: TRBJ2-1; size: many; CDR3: CASSKAGGDNEQFF; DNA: TGTGCCAGTAGTAAGGCGGGAGGGGACAATGAGCAGTTCTTC
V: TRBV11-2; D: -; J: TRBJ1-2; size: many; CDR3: CASSRQSDGYTF; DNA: TGTGCCAGCAGTAGACAGAGTGATGGCTACACCTTC
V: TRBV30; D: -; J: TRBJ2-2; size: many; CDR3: CAWSTNTGELFF; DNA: TGTGCCTGGAGTACGAACACCGGGGAGCTGTTTTTT
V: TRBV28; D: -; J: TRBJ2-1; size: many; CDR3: CASSLLVNEQFF; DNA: TGTGCCAGCAGTTTACTTGTCAATGAGCAGTTCTTC
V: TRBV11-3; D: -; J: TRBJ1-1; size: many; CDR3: CASSLSGAEAFF; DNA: TGTGCCAGCAGCTTATCGGGGGCAGAAGCTTTCTTT
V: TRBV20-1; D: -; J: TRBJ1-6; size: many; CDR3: CSAGGDEVTGLSPLHF; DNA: TGCAGTGCTGGGGGGGATGAGGTTACGGGGCTTTCACCCCTCCACTTT
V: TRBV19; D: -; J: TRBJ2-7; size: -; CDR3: CARSPPSGAGQYF; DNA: TGTGCCAGGAGTCCTCCCTCAGGGGCAGGGCAGTACTTC
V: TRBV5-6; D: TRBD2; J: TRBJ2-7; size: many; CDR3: CASSLGGLAGALYEQYF; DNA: TGTGCCAGCAGCTTGGGGGGACTAGCGGGAGCCCTCTACGAGCAGTACTTC
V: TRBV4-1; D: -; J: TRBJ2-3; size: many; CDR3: CASSQFPGDTQYF; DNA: TGCGCCAGCAGCCAATTCCCAGGAGATACGCAGTATTTT
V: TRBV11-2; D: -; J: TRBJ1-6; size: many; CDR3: CASSLVGGRSPLHF; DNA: TGTGCCAGCAGCTTAGTAGGGGGGCGGTCACCCCTCCACTTT
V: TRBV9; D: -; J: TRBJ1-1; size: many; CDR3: CASSAETGPAFF; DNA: TGTGCCAGCAGCGCCGAGACAGGCCCAGCTTTCTTT
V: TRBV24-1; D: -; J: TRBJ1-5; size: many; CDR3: CATSDPSDVQPQHF; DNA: TGTGCCACCAGTGATCCGTCGGATGTGCAGCCCCAGCATTTT
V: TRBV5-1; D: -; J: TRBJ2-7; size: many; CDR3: CASSLDATLGPYEQYF; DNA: TGCGCCAGCAGCCTAGATGCGACCCTAGGCCCCTACGAGCAGTACTTC
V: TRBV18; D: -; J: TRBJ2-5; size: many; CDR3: CASSPGVGLLGETQYF; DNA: TGTGCCAGCTCACCGGGGGTAGGACTCTTGGGGGAGACCCAGTACTTC
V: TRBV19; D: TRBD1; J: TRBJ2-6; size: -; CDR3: CASSKDRVSSGANVLTF; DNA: TGTGCCAGTAGTAAGGACAGGGTGTCCTCTGGGGCCAACGTCCTGACTTTC
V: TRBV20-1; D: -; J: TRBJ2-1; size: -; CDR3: CSARDSGPKREQFF; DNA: TGCAGTGCTAGAGACAGTGGTCCGAAAAGGGAGCAGTTCTTC
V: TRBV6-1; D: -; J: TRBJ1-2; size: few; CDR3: CASNKGRGVYGYTF; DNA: TGTGCCAGCAACAAGGGACGGGGGGTCTATGGCTACACCTTC
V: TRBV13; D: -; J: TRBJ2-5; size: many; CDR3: CASSPSTEETQYF; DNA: TGTGCCAGCAGCCCTTCGACAGAAGAGACCCAGTACTTC